Described below is a single T cell receptor beta chain sequence and its context. TCRdb's table, derived via immunoSEQ multiplex PCR, lists solely in-frame clones and lacks some. The sample yields 99,000 or so clones, approximately 80% seen once. This sample was included in a study of OX40 agonist ivuxolimab in advanced cancers. This CDR3 has 13 amino acids. Germline CDR1 reads SEHNR; CDR2 reads FQNEAQ (reference sequence). V was trimmed by 3 bases and J by 1 base, leaving 7 bases between them. The TCR comes from an adult with an advanced solid tumor such as melanoma, head and neck, liver or kidney cancer. The input for sequencing was CD4+ or CD8+ T cells sorted from blood, taken in a trial of the OX40 agonist ivuxolimab. The chain has TRBV7-9 and TRBJ2-7; D call uncertain. CDR3 in amino acids: CASSLSGSYEQYF. The CDR3 region has the DNA TGTGCCAGCAGCTTGTCTGGGTCCTACGAGCAGTACTTC.